Below, 3 T cell receptor beta chains from the same sample are listed, as sequenced in a study of human T cells and chemical hapten exposure. The time point denotes: patch test 1, 2 weeks after DPC sensitization. Treatment denoted: therapeutic diphenylcyclopropenone sensitization with weekly scalp DPC. Each CDR3 protein gets one entry after TCRdb re-called the RACE reads with MiXCR. The sample holds about 380,000 distinct CDR3 sequences; more than 4.5% are singletons and the top ten take 2% to 2.5%. The sample in question was whole blood, obtained in connection with sensitization to the hapten diphenylcyclopropenone (DPC). Source of these receptors: a woman aged 45-59 years with alopecia areata. Some clones in this sample may be carry-over from other donors' samples.

This clonotype was observed many times. V gene TRBV12-3 or TRBV12-4 combines with J gene TRBJ1-6; D not resolved. The CDR3 is 15 residues long. With 2 bases removed from V and 4 bases from J, the gap between germline ends came to 9 bases. As DNA, the CDR3 is TGTGCCAGCAGTTTACGGGCAGATTATAATTCACCCCTCCACTTT. Its protein is CASSLRADYNSPLHF.

The chain uses TRBV29-1 and TRBJ2-7; D might be TRBD2 (6 bases). Per germline, CDR1 SQVTM and CDR2 ANQGSEA. With 6 bases removed from V and 3 bases from J, the gap between germline ends came to 12 bases. This CDR3 is 12 amino acids long. CDR3 sequence reads: CSVTGSYYEQYF. The CDR3 coding sequence is TGCAGCGTCACCGGGAGTTACTACGAGCAGTACTTC.

This clonotype was seen repeatedly, ten times or more. The V call is TRBV6-2 or TRBV6-3, the J call TRBJ1-1; TRBD1 matches at 7 bases. This CDR3 spans 12 amino acids. The V segment lost 6 bases and the J segment 9 bases; nucleotides outside the gene matches: 7. Germline CDR1 MNHEY, CDR2 SVGEGT. This chain's CDR3 is CASSSTGSKAFF. The CDR3 DNA reads TGTGCCAGCAGCTCGACAGGGTCAAAAGCTTTCTTT.